Included here is one TCR beta chain sequence, with context. A second roughly 7 to 11 cycle PCR used barcoded and J-beta primers. The template-switch adaptor, which had 12 random nucleotides, put a tag on each cDNA molecule. TCRdb recomputed calls from the 5' RACE reads with MiXCR, one row per CDR3 protein. The sample includes 800,000 to 950,000 distinct CDR3 sequences, 25% to 35% of them seen just once. This sample was taken from a study of blood T cells in healthy people across ages. This CDR3 is built from 18 residues. V gave up 5 bases and J gave up 7 bases; unmatched junction bases: 14. Germline CDR1 reads SGHTA; CDR2 reads FQGTGA. The sample was also linked to a second study, of T cells of mothers and their children. This second report adds: Over 9.5 million TCR beta CDR3 reads were obtained from each mother, and about 3 million from each child. Compared with unrelated pairs, related mother-child pairs had slightly higher, non-significant overlap.

The rearrangement links TRBV7-3 to TRBJ2-2, with 12 nucleotides matching TRBD2. The sequenced sample was blood. The sequence derives from a woman in her thirties or forties in good health. The CDR3 region has the DNA TGTGCCAGCAGCCTCTCTCCTAGCGGGGGGGCCAGGATCGGGGAGCTGTTTTTT. Protein product: CASSLSPSGGARIGELFF.